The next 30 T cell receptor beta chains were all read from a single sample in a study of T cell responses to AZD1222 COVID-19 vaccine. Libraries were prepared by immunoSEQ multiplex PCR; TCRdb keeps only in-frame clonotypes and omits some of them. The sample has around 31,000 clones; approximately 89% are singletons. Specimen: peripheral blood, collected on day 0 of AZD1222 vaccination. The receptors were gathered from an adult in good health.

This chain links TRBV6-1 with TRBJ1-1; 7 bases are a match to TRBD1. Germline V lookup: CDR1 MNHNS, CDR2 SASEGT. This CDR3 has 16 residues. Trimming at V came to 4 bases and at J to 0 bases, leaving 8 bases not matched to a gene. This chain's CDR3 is CASSGGDRPMNTEAFF. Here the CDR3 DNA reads TGTGCCAGCAGTGGCGGGGACAGACCCATGAACACTGAAGCTTTCTTT.

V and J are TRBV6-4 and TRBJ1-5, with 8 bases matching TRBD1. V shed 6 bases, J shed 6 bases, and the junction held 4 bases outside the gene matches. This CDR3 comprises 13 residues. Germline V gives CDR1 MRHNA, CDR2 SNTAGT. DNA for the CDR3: TGTGCCAGCAGCATAGACAGGGGTCAGCCCCAGCATTTT. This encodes CASSIDRGQPQHF.

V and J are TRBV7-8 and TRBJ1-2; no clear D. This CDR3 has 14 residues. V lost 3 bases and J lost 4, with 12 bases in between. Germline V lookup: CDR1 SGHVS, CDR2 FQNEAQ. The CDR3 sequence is CASSFEGLAYGYTF. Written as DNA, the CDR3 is TGTGCCAGCAGCTTTGAGGGCCTGGCCTATGGCTACACCTTC.

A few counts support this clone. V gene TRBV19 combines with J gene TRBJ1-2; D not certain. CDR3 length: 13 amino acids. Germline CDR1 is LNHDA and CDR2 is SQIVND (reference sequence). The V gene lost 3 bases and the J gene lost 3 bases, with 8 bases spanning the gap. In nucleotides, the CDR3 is TGTGCCAGTAGTATGATGGGGTACTATGGCTACACCTTC. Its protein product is CASSMMGYYGYTF.

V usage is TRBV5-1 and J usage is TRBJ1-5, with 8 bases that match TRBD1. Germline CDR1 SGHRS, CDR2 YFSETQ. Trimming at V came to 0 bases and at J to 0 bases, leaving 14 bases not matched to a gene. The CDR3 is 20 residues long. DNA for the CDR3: TGCGCCAGCAGCTTGGCCAACGTACCAGGGGGCGCTAATAGCAATCAGCCCCAGCATTTT. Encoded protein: CASSLANVPGGANSNQPQHF.

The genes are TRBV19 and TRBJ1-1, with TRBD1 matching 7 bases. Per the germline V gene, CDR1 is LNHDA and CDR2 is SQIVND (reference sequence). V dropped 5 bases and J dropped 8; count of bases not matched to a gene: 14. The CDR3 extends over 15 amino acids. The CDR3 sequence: CASSDRTGFDLEAFF. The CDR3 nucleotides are TGTGCCAGTAGTGACCGGACAGGCTTTGACTTGGAAGCTTTCTTT. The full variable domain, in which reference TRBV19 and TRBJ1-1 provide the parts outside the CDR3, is DGGITQSPKYLFRKEGQNVTLSCEQNLNHDAMYWYRQDPGQGLRLIYYSQIVNDFQKGDIAEGYSVSREKKESFPLTVTSAQKNPTAFYLCASSDRTGFDLEAFFGQGTRLTVV.

The CDR3 DNA sequence: TGTGCCAGCAGCCTAGGGGGTCCGGGCCTCACCGGGGAGCTGTTTTTT. Its protein is CASSLGGPGLTGELFF. The J gene is TRBJ2-2, the V gene TRBV5-4; tentatively, D is TRBD1 (6 bases). The CDR3 is made up of 16 amino acids. Trimming took 4 bases from V and 4 from J, leaving 17 bases between them. The V gene's germline CDR1 is SGHNT and CDR2 YYREEE (reference sequence).

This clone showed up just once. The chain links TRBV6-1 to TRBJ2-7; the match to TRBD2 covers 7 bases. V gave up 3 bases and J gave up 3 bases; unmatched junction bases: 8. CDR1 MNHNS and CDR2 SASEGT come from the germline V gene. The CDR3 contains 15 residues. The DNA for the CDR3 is TGTGCCAGCAGTGAGGAGCGGGGATCTATCTACGAGCAGTACTTC. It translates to CASSEERGSIYEQYF.

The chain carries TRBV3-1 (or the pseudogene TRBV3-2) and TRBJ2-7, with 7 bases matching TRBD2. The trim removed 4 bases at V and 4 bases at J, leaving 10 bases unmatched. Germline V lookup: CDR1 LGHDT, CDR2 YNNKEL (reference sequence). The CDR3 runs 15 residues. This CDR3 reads CASSPGLVEGYEQYF. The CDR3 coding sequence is TGTGCCAGCAGCCCCGGACTAGTTGAAGGATACGAGCAGTACTTC.

The CDR3 spells CASSPMGQGARYGYTF. The CDR3 DNA follows: TGTGCCAGCAGCCCCATGGGACAGGGGGCTCGCTATGGCTACACCTTC. The chain carries TRBV11-2 and TRBJ1-2; 12 bases match TRBD1. Trimming cost V 5 bases and J 4 bases; bases outside gene matches: 8. Germline CDR1 and CDR2: SGHAT and FQNNGV. The CDR3 is made up of 16 amino acids.

CDR3 DNA: TGTGCCAGCAGCTGGTGGAGCTCGCAGGTCACTGAAGCTTTCTTT. The encoded protein is CASSWWSSQVTEAFF. V gene TRBV5-6 combines with J gene TRBJ1-1; D gene uncertain. The length of the CDR3 is 15 residues. Trimming cost V 3 bases and J 4 bases, with 16 bases left between them. CDR1 and CDR2 from the germline V gene are SGHDT and YYEEEE.

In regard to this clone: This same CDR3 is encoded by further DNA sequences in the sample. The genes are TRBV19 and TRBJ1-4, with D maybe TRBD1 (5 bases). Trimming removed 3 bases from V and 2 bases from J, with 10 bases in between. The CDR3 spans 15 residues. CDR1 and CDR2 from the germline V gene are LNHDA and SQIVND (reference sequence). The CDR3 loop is CASSIGGTTNEKLFF. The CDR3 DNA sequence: TGTGCCAGTAGTATTGGTGGGACTACTAATGAAAAACTGTTTTTT.

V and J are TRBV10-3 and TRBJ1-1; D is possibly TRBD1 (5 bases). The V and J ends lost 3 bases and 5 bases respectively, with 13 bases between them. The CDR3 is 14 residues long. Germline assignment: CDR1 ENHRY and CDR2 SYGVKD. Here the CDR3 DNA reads TGTGCCATCAGTGACTCCTTTGGGGGTACTGAAGCTTTCTTT. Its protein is CAISDSFGGTEAFF.

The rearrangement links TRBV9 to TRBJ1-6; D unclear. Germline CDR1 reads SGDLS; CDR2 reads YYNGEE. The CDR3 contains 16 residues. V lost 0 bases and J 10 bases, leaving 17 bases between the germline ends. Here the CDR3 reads CASSVDPEVNYSPLHF. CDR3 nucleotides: TGTGCCAGCAGCGTAGACCCGGAGGTAAATTACTCACCCCTCCACTTT.

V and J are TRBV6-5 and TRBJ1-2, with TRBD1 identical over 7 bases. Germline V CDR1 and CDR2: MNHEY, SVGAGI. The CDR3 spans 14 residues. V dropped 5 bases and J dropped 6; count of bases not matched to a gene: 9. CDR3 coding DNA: TGTGCCAGCAGTCTACCGGGACAGATAAATGGCTACACCTTC. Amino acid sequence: CASSLPGQINGYTF.

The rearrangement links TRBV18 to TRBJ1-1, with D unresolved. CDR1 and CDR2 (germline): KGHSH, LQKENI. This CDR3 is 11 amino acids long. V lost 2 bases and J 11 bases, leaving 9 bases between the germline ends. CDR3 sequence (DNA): TGTGCCAGCTCACCAGGGGTAGGGGCTTTCTTT. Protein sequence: CASSPGVGAFF.

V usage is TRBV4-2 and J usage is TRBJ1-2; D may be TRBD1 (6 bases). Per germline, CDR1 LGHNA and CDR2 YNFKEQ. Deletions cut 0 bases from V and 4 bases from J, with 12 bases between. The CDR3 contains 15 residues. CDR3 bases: TGTGCCAGCAGCCAAGACTCGGGGGGCAGCTATGGCTACACCTTC. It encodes CASSQDSGGSYGYTF.

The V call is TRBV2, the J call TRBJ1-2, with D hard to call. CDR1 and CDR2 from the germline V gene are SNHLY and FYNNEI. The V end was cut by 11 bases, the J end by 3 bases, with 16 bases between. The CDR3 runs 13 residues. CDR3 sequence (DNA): TGTGCCGGTCAGCAGGAGACGGACTATGGCTACACCTTC. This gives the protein CAGQQETDYGYTF.

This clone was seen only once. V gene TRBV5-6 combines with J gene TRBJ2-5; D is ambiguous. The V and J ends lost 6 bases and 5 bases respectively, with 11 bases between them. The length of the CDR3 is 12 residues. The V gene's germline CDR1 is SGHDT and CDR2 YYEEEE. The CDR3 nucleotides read TGTGCCAGCACCCTTGGTGTGGAGACCCAGTACTTC. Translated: CASTLGVETQYF.

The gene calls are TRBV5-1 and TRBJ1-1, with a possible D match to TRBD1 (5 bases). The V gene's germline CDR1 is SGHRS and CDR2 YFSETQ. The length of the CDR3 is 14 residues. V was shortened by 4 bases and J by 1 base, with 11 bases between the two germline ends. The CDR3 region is CASSPGGRNTEAFF. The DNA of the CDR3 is TGCGCCAGCAGCCCGGGGGGGAGGAACACTGAAGCTTTCTTT. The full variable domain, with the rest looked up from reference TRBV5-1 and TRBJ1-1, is KAGVTQTPRYLIKTRGQQVTLSCSPISGHRSVSWYQQTPGQGLQFLFEYFSETQRNKGNFPGRFSGRQFSNSRSEMNVSTLELGDSALYLCASSPGGRNTEAFFGQGTRLTVV.

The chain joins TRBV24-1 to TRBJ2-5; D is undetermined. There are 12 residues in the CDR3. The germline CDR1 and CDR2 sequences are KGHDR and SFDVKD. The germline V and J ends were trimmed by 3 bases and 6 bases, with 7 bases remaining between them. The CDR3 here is CATSDLGQTQYF. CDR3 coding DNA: TGTGCCACCAGTGATCTTGGCCAGACCCAGTACTTC.

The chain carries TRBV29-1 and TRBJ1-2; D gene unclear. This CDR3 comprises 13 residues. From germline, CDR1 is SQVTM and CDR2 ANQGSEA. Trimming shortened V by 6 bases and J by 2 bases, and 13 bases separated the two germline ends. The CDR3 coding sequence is TGCAGCGTCACCTTTAACATCAACTATGGCTACACCTTC. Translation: CSVTFNINYGYTF.

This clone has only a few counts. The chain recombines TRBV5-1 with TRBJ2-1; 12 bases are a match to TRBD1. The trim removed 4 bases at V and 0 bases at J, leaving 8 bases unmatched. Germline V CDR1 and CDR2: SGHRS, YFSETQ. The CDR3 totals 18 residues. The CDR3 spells CASSRGQGASSSYNEQFF. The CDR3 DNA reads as TGCGCCAGCAGCCGGGGACAGGGGGCCTCTAGCTCCTACAATGAGCAGTTCTTC.

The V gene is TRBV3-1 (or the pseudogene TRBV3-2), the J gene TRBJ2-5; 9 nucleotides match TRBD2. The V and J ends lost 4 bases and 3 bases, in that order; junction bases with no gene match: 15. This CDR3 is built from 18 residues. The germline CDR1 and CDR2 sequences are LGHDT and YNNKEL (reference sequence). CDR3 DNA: TGTGCCAGCAGCCCAGGGGTACGAGGAGCGGGGGGAAAAGAGACCCAGTACTTC. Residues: CASSPGVRGAGGKETQYF.

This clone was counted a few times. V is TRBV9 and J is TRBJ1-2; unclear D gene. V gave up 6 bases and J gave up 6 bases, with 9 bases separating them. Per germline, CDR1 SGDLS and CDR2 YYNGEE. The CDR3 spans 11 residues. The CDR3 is CASKSWDGYTF. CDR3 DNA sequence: TGTGCCAGCAAGAGTTGGGATGGCTACACCTTC. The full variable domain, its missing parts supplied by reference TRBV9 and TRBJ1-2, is DSGVTQTPKHLITATGQRVTLRCSPRSGDLSVYWYQQSLDQGLQFLIQYYNGEERAKGNILERFSAQQFPDLHSELNLSSLELGDSALYFCASKSWDGYTFGSGTRLTVV.

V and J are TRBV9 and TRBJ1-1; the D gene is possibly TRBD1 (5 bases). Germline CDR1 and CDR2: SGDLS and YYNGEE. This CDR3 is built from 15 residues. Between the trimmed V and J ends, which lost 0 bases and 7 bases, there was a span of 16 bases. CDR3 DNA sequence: TGTGCCAGCAGCGTAGCTGGCCAGGGAGGAAGTGAAGCTTTCTTT. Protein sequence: CASSVAGQGGSEAFF. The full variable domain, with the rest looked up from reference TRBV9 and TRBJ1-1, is DSGVTQTPKHLITATGQRVTLRCSPRSGDLSVYWYQQSLDQGLQFLIQYYNGEERAKGNILERFSAQQFPDLHSELNLSSLELGDSALYFCASSVAGQGGSEAFFGQGTRLTVV.

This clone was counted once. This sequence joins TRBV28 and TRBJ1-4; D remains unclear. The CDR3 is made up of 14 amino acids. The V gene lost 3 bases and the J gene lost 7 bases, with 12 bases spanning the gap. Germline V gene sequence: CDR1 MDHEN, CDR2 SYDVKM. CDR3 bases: TGTGCCAGCAGTTTTTCCTCAGGCTTTGAAAAACTGTTTTTT. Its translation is CASSFSSGFEKLFF.

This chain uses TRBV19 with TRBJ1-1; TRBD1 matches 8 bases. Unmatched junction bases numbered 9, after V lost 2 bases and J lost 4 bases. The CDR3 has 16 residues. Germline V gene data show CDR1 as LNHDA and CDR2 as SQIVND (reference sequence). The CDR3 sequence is CASSITGGYSGTEAFF. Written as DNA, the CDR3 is TGTGCCAGTAGTATAACAGGGGGGTATTCGGGCACTGAAGCTTTCTTT.

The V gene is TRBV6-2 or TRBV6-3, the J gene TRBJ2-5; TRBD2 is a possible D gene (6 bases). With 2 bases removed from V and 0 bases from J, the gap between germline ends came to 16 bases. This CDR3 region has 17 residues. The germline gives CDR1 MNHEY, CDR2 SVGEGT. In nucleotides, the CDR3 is TGTGCCAGCAGTTACCCGCCCGGGACTCTGTACCAAGAGACCCAGTACTTC. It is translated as CASSYPPGTLYQETQYF.

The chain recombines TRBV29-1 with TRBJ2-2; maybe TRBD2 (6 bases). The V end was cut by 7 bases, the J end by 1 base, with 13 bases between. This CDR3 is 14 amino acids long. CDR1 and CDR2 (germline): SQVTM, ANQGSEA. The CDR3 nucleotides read TGCAGCGCCGGCGGGCGGGGGAACACCGGGGAGCTGTTTTTT. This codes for CSAGGRGNTGELFF.